What follows describes a single TCR beta chain. This clone was picked up a small number of times. Its target antigen remains unknown. Qualities for individual bases were not recorded, and no much larger clone is one base off. The cohort consisted of fewer than 700 healthy bone marrow donors. All cohort members were sampled while nominally healthy, although unrecorded immune exposures were likely present. The donor was CMV seronegative and was included in the group of approximately 350 seronegative cohort members. A peripheral blood sample was collected from each donor, and TCR beta sequencing was performed on peripheral blood mononuclear cells. The Qiagen DNeasy Blood Extraction Kit was used to extract genomic DNA from the blood cell samples. The library was generated by the immunoSEQ multiplex PCR assay. For the multiplex PCR, a mixture combining 60 forward primers for TCR Vbeta segments and 13 reverse primers for TCR Jbeta segments was used. Amplification of the CDR3 region of rearranged TCR beta genes was performed with a multiplex PCR assay on genomic DNA. Amplified TCR beta libraries were sequenced as 87-base-pair reads on the Illumina HiSeq System. Per the source publication's procedure: A later analysis tallied around 87 million unique TCR beta chains across the 666 repertoires, and some 10 million of those chains were shared by two or more donors. Raw reads were error-corrected and collapsed into unique sequences with a nearest-neighbor algorithm that merged closely related sequences to remove PCR and sequencing errors. CDR3 sequences were aligned to IMGT reference sequences to assign V, D and J gene segments. Each retained sequence needed at least a six-nucleotide match to both a V gene segment and a J gene segment. Rearrangements were called productive when the CDR3 lacked stop codons and stayed in frame with V and J; all others were non-productive. Following IMGT convention, CDR3 was defined as the stretch from the second conserved V-encoded cysteine up to the conserved J-encoded phenylalanine. In an earlier analysis of approximately 500 of the donors, sequences lacking an unambiguous match to a single V gene segment were excluded. An earlier analysis of about 600 of the donors called V segments functional above 56.7% productive rearrangements and segregating when the between-donor standard deviation exceeded 5%. A statistical classification framework was built for diagnosing cytomegalovirus status from the catalog of TCR beta chain sequences. V and J gene assignment, in a later analysis, came from comparing TCR nucleotide sequences with IMGT/GENE-DB human TR gene sequences. Using the TCRdist pipeline, a later analysis assigned CDR3 sequences along with most-parsimonious VDJ recombination scenarios. A later analysis defined each TCR beta chain by its CDR3 amino acid sequence plus V-gene family, and excluded reads lacking a unique V-gene family. To address suspected cross-contamination and a sequencing artifact, a later analysis removed a few hundred highly shared, low-generation-probability nucleotide sequences. A later analysis calculated a clonal expansion index for each public chain from normalized within-repertoire ranks of inferred template counts. Generation probabilities in a later analysis came from a VDJ recombination model fitted to out-of-frame rearrangements, and those results were checked against IGoR. In a later analysis, hypergeometric tests were used to score TCR-TCR, TCR-HLA and TCR-CMV co-occurrence, with a repertoire-size bias correction applied to TCR pairs. In a later analysis, false discovery rates were estimated by permuting HLA or CMV assignments 20 times. In a later analysis, co-occurring TCRs were grouped with DBSCAN, and TCRdist sequence similarity was added when clustering was performed within HLA-allele-positive subsets. Co-occurrence clustering excluded repertoires with fewer than 30,000 or more than 120,000 public chains, plus five with anomalous nucleotide sharing. TCRdb retrieved this table from immuneACCESS and kept in-frame rearrangements only. Not all clones are present; in checked studies, unresolved V genes account for under half, and no reason is known for the remainder. V and J calls and clone size come straight from that table; D and trimming were deduced from the DNA. The sample records some 160,000 clones, nearly 80% of which are singletons. The top ten clonotypes cover 3.1% of the sample.

V lost 4 bases and J lost 6 bases; the stretch between them is 12 bases long. The cysteine opens and the phenylalanine closes a CDR3 of 13 amino acids. Of all the DNA, just the CDR3 is kept, 39 bases in frame from base 1. The germline V gene yields MGHRA for CDR1 and YSYEKL for CDR2. The entry originates in a study of cytomegalovirus exposure and HLA in healthy donors (dated by TCRdb to about 2017). Context from the whole study: In an earlier analysis of 450 to 750 of the donors, 276 Gb of sequence data and 120 million or so unique TCR beta sequences from about 179 million T cells were reported. Roughly 300 gigabases of sequencing data and around 90 million unique TCR sequences made up an early release that covered over 550 HLA-typed donors. Of the 300 to 450 genotyped donors, 65% to 90% were placed in the genetic ancestry cluster associated with self-reported Caucasian donors. The study aimed to test whether cataloging public T cell receptors could reveal signatures of past pathogen exposure. Using immunosequencing, the study profiled T cell repertoires from 550 to 750 subjects and related those repertoires to cytomegalovirus serostatus. Besides the first cohort of around 670 subjects, a separate validation cohort made up of 120 different subjects was used. To predict cytomegalovirus infection status, the study brought together high-throughput TCR immunosequencing, statistical association of individual TCRs with disease status, and machine learning. In a later analysis, previously published TCR beta repertoires from 550 to 750 donors were re-analyzed and high-resolution HLA genotyping was added so that TCR occurrence patterns could be studied. Rather than drawing on any new phenotypic data, the later analysis identified candidate immune exposures from TCR beta sequences and the way those sequences occurred across donors. In an earlier analysis of 500 to 650 of the donors, high-throughput TCR beta sequencing was used to judge whether each TCR beta V gene segment behaved as functional or pseudogenic. Donor age, sex, ethnicity and CMV serostatus were collected together with the repertoire data. A later genetic analysis took genome-wide SNP genotypes for about three fifths of the roughly 700 donors and used that subset as a discovery cohort. All discovery cohort repertoires had been generated on a single sequencing platform. HLA typing covered class I and class II loci at four-digit resolution. The number of donors typed differed by locus, with about 629-640 for A, B, C, DRB1 and DQB1, 522 for DQA1, 600 to 610 for DPA1, and some 440 for DPB1. Because of strong linkage in the cohort, five DR-DQ haplotypes were treated as single units for association and clustering. On average, approximately 250,000 unique TCR beta nucleotide sequences were sequenced per donor among a few hundred genotyped donors of the cohort, with roughly 18% of those sequences being non-productive. Here is what the overall study found, with its caveats: Seventeen rarely observed V segments, including chromosome 9 orphons, were excluded from the earlier analysis of approximately 500 of the donors because counts were too low. Compared with the approximately 670-donor mean, donors in an Asian-associated ancestry cluster had fewer N-insertions in productive TCRs, according to a later genetic analysis. The classifier was reported to diagnose cytomegalovirus status with high specificity and sensitivity in both the original cohort and the validation cohort. Assigning TCR associations to individual alleles was difficult when HLA alleles, especially DR and DQ, strongly co-occurred. In a later analysis, several top co-occurrence clusters were reported to appear linked to parvovirus B19, influenza, CMV and Epstein-Barr virus. Correlated functional status among segregating V segments might reflect linkage disequilibrium, but an unknown experimental factor could not be ruled out. The sequencing pipeline was judged likely to have produced a cluster of highly shared sequence variants as a technical artifact. HLA typing was unavailable for some donors at each locus, so association tests used only the typed subset. A later analysis associated some 17,000 TCR beta sequences with specific HLA alleles at a false discovery rate of 0.05. It was suggested by the authors that the approach could potentially be generalized to other disease states and immunological phenotypes. The 87-base-pair reads could not distinguish some IMGT-functional V segments, including TRBV6-2 and TRBV6-3, so those segments were excluded. According to a later analysis, most CMV-associated TCR beta chains appeared to be HLA-restricted, and the HLA associations seemed to be driven largely by CMV exposure. CMV serostatus was the only immune exposure information available for the cohort. In an earlier analysis of some 500 of the donors, most TCR beta V segments were observed in productive rearrangements about 87% or about 30% of the time, broadly matching IMGT annotations. Only TCR beta chains were sequenced in this cohort, and the absence of alpha or paired-chain data limited detectable features. In a later analysis, TCR association rates were found to vary across HLA loci, with the most associated TCRs seen for DRB1 alleles and the fewest for HLA-C alleles. In vitro tests confirmed that a few of the cytomegalovirus-associated TCR beta chains recognize cytomegalovirus antigens. In a later genetic analysis, a missense DCLRE1C variant was associated with V-gene and J-gene trimming of TCR beta chains, and the association was replicated in an independent cohort. Sequencing depth was assumed to be roughly uniform across donors in the presence/absence analyses, though that assumption may not hold. A further reported finding was that TCR beta sequences accurately predicted the HLA-A and HLA-B alleles for most subjects in the first cohort. A later analysis found that HLA-associated TCR beta chains were more clonally expanded and had lower generation probabilities than equally common non-associated chains. Most TCR sequences were seen in very few donors, while some public TCRs were found in many individuals. The study gave a list of under 200 TCR beta chains associated with cytomegalovirus.

The sample consisted of PBMCs. The rearrangement joined TRBV4-1 to TRBJ1-2, with the D segment identity uncertain. The sequence derives from a woman in her thirties or forties in good health and CMV-seronegative. The sequence in DNA is TGCGCCAGCAGCCGAGGTTTAACGGATGGCTACACCTTC. This encodes CASSRGLTDGYTF.